The sample holds many counts of the clone carrying this T cell receptor (beta chain). Trimming took off 5 bases at V and 5 bases at J, with 15 bases between the two ends. The CDR3 loop spans 14 amino acids. Looked up from germline, CDR1 is MNHNS and CDR2 is SASEGT. This sample stems from a study of T cells in Graves' hyperthyroidism and ophthalmopathy. Researchers took RNA transcripts and amplified the TCR beta CDR3 regions from them. HTBI primers were employed in a first-round RT-PCR of the TCR CDR3. TCRdb reprocessed the multiplex PCR reads via MiXCR and lists one record per CDR3 protein. The sample comprises 550,000 to 650,000 distinct CDR3 sequences, 11% to 15% of which are singletons, and about 15% rests with the top ten. Criteria for exclusion of patients were uncontrolled infection, other autoimmune disease, pregnancy or lactation. Diagnosis rested on symptoms, serum thyroxine and TRAb, thyroid ultrasound, and orbital computed tomography.

The V call is TRBV6-1, the J call TRBJ1-2; D gene ambiguous. Source material: blood. The origin of this receptor is a woman between 40 and 50 years old with Graves' hyperthyroidism. CDR3 nucleotide sequence: TGTGCCAGCAGTAAAAGACAAGGCTTATATGGCTACACCTTC. Protein: CASSKRQGLYGYTF.